This T cell receptor beta chain was sequenced in a study of blood T cells in healthy people across ages. Germline loops: CDR1 MNHEY, CDR2 SVGEGT. This CDR3 contains 15 residues. V lost 0 bases and J 5 bases, leaving 10 bases between the germline ends. Using a J-beta primer mix together with a sample-barcoded 5' primer, a second PCR was run for roughly 7 to 12 cycles. Each CDR3 protein is one row after TCRdb ran MiXCR on the 5' RACE reads. The sample lists about 640,000 distinct CDR3 sequences, roughly three fifths occurring once. Extraction yielded at least 5 micrograms of total RNA per sample. The TCR originated in a man aged 60-69 years in good health. The chain employs TRBV6-2 or TRBV6-3 and TRBJ1-4, with D perhaps matching TRBD1 (5 bases). The sequencing sample was made of blood. The CDR3 is CASSYSTGANEKLFF. The CDR3 nucleotides are TGTGCCAGCAGTTACTCAACAGGTGCCAATGAAAAACTGTTTTTT.